This T cell receptor beta chain was retrieved from a study of CD8+CD57+ T cells in acquired aplastic anemia. Broader study findings: Patients and controls turned out to have more than 25 CD8+ CDR3 sequences in common.

TCR beta VDJ combinations and CDR3 sequences were profiled from genomic DNA. TCRdb ran MiXCR on the reads and lists one entry per CDR3 protein. The table has 160,000 or so distinct CDR3 sequences, over 55% seen once. On this clonotype itself: Its antigen is not known.

The CDR3 covers 16 residues. Germline loops: CDR1 KGHDR, CDR2 SFDVKD. V lost 3 bases to trimming and J lost 1 base, with 13 bases between them. Flow cytometry had shown expanded CD8+CD57+ cells in the patients chosen for sequencing. The enrolled patients all had severe acquired aplastic anemia. Patients had undergone no therapy by the time their blood was sampled. V gene TRBV24-1 combines with J gene TRBJ2-3; D gene ambiguous. This TCR derives from a human donor with aplastic anemia. The sequencing input was sorted CD4+, CD8+, or CD8+CD57+ T cells (not recorded which) from PBMCs. In DNA form, the CDR3 reads TGTGCCACCAGTGATCCGCAGGAGATCGGCACAGATACGCAGTATTTT. This codes for CATSDPQEIGTDTQYF.